This T cell receptor beta chain was identified in a study of shared clonotypes between healthy human individuals. V was shortened by 1 base and J by 8 bases, with 18 bases between the two germline ends. The CDR3 sequence is 16 residues long. Germline V lookup: CDR1 MNHNY, CDR2 SVGAGI (reference sequence). Sequencing was performed with immunoSEQ multiplex PCR; in TCRdb, only in-frame clones are kept and a portion is missing. This table has about 120,000 clones, roughly two thirds appearing once. The chain employs TRBV6-6 and TRBJ2-1; D perhaps matches TRBD1 (5 bases). The sample taken for sequencing was memory CD8+ T cells sorted from blood. Noted subset: CD45RO+ cells pooled with CCR7-negative TemRA cells. The receptor was isolated from a woman in her twenties or thirties in good health. The DNA of the CDR3 is TGTGCCAGCAGTTACTTTGCGTCTTGGCTAGGGGATGAGCAGTTCTTC. This gives the protein CASSYFASWLGDEQFF.